This passage covers 8 T cell receptor beta chains from one sample sequenced in a study of blood T cell repertoires in COVID-19. Assay used: immunoSEQ multiplex PCR; TCRdb lists only in-frame clones, some missing. The sample includes a few hundred thousand clones, more than 85% of them seen just once. Sequencing input: peripheral blood. These receptors were obtained from a woman in her 70s with active or convalescent COVID-19.

The chain joins TRBV11-2 to TRBJ2-5; weak D call: TRBD2 (5 bases). Looked up from germline, CDR1 is SGHAT and CDR2 is FQNNGV. Deletions cut 4 bases from V and 5 bases from J, with 11 bases between. CDR3 length: 13 residues. In DNA form, the CDR3 reads TGTGCCAGCAGCTCCGGAATAGCGGAGACCCAGTACTTC. Translating gives CASSSGIAETQYF.

This clone is a singleton in its sample. V usage is TRBV5-1 and J usage is TRBJ1-4; D call uncertain. Trimming removed 1 base at V and 0 bases at J, with 7 bases between. Germline V gene sequence: CDR1 SGHRS, CDR2 YFSETQ. The CDR3 covers 15 residues. The CDR3 sequence: CASSLWPATNEKLFF. The DNA for the CDR3 is TGCGCCAGCAGCTTGTGGCCAGCAACTAATGAAAAACTGTTTTTT.

The chain couples TRBV19 to TRBJ1-1; 7 bases align to TRBD1. Trimming at V came to 8 bases and at J to 1 base, leaving 4 bases not matched to a gene. Germline CDR1 LNHDA, CDR2 SQIVND (reference sequence). CDR3 length: 13 residues. Here the CDR3 DNA reads TGTGCCAGTCAGAAGGGGGCGAACACTGAAGCTTTCTTT. The encoded protein is CASQKGANTEAFF.

CDR3 protein: CASSSLRVTEAFF. In DNA form, the CDR3 reads TGTGCCAGCAGCTCACTCAGGGTCACTGAAGCTTTCTTT. The gene calls are TRBV11-2 and TRBJ1-1, with D perhaps matching TRBD1 (5 bases). The germline V and J ends were trimmed by 4 bases and 4 bases, with 10 bases remaining between them. The CDR3 loop spans 13 amino acids. Per the germline V gene, CDR1 is SGHAT and CDR2 is FQNNGV.

The chain uses TRBV5-8 and TRBJ2-1; maybe TRBD2 (5 bases). The V gene's germline CDR1 is SGHTS and CDR2 YDEGEE. Trimming removed 4 bases from V and 6 bases from J, with 17 bases in between. This CDR3 is built from 15 residues. CDR3 nucleotides: TGTGCCAGCAGCGTAATACTAGACCTCTTCAATGAGCAGTTCTTC. Translation gives CASSVILDLFNEQFF.

The V gene is TRBV7-2, the J gene TRBJ2-3; 7 positions agree with TRBD1. V shed 7 bases and J 2 bases; nucleotides not matched to a gene: 9. This CDR3 is 15 amino acids long. Looked up from germline, CDR1 is SGHTA and CDR2 is FQGNSA. Here the CDR3 reads CASIYAGGTTDTQYF. The DNA of the CDR3 is TGTGCCAGCATCTATGCAGGGGGAACCACAGATACGCAGTATTTT.

This clone was detected a few times. The V call is TRBV2, the J call TRBJ1-2; possible D gene TRBD1, 5 bases. Trimming pared 4 bases from V and 0 bases from J, leaving 12 bases between. Germline lookup yields CDR1 SNHLY and CDR2 FYNNEI. This CDR3 has 15 residues. The CDR3 protein is CASSVPRQPNYGYTF. The CDR3 bases are TGTGCCAGCAGTGTTCCTCGACAGCCTAACTATGGCTACACCTTC.

The J gene is TRBJ2-1, the V gene TRBV14; TRBD2 might be the D (6 bases). CDR1 is SGHDN, CDR2 FVKESK, per germline. Trimming pared 5 bases from V and 4 bases from J, leaving 12 bases between. This CDR3 spans 14 amino acids. The CDR3 region is CASSAGGPYNEQFF. DNA for the CDR3: TGTGCCAGCAGCGCCGGGGGACCATACAATGAGCAGTTCTTC.